Listed below are T cell receptor beta chains from one sample, sequenced in a study of blood T cells in healthy people across ages. TCRdb passed the 5' RACE reads through MiXCR, listing each CDR3 protein once. The sample lists over 500,000 distinct CDR3 sequences, 40% to 65% occurring once. Sequenced input: blood. These receptors were obtained from a woman aged 80 or over in good health. The CDR3 runs from the conserved cysteine through the conserved F or W. The order of the fields is D gene, J gene, clone size, V gene, CDR3 DNA, CDR3 protein. D genes are given only for firm matches. The size entry is marked missing in some rows and otherwise reads once, few, many or a size class.

d_call: -
j_call: TRBJ2-2
clone_size: few
v_call: TRBV11-2
cdr3_nt: TGTGCCAGCAGCCTTTTGCGGACCGGGGAGCTGTTTTTT
cdr3_aa: CASSLLRTGELFF

d_call: -
j_call: TRBJ1-2
clone_size: -
v_call: TRBV20-1
cdr3_nt: TGCAGTGCTAGAGAGAGAGACAGGACCACCTATGGCTACACCTTC
cdr3_aa: CSARERDRTTYGYTF

d_call: -
j_call: TRBJ2-2
clone_size: few
v_call: TRBV25-1
cdr3_nt: TGTGCCAGCACCAGACAGGAAACCACCGGGGAGCTGTTTTTT
cdr3_aa: CASTRQETTGELFF

d_call: TRBD1
j_call: TRBJ2-1
clone_size: -
v_call: TRBV5-1
cdr3_nt: TGCGCCAGCACCCGACAGGGGGAAGAGTTCTTC
cdr3_aa: CASTRQGEEFF

d_call: TRBD2
j_call: TRBJ2-1
clone_size: many
v_call: TRBV5-1
cdr3_nt: TGCGCCAGCAGCGGGACTAGCGGTCGTTCCTACAATGAGCAGTTCTTC
cdr3_aa: CASSGTSGRSYNEQFF

d_call: TRBD2
j_call: TRBJ2-1
clone_size: -
v_call: TRBV2
cdr3_nt: TGTGCCAGCAGGAGTAGCGGGTTGTACAATGAGCAGTTCTTC
cdr3_aa: CASRSSGLYNEQFF

d_call: -
j_call: TRBJ2-7
clone_size: -
v_call: TRBV20-1
cdr3_nt: TGCAGTGCTAGAGGGCCCCTCTCCTACGAGCAGTACTTC
cdr3_aa: CSARGPLSYEQYF

d_call: -
j_call: TRBJ2-5
clone_size: -
v_call: TRBV19
cdr3_nt: TGTGCCAGTAGTAGGGGGCCATCCTACGTTGGTGAGCAGTACTTC
cdr3_aa: CASSRGPSYVGEQYF

d_call: -
j_call: TRBJ2-5
clone_size: -
v_call: TRBV2
cdr3_nt: TGTGCCAGCAGTGATAATCCCCTCGCGCCCGGGGAGTACTTC
cdr3_aa: CASSDNPLAPGEYF

d_call: TRBD2
j_call: TRBJ2-7
clone_size: many
v_call: TRBV7-8
cdr3_nt: TGTGCCAGCAGTCGGACTAGCGGGACCTCCTACGAGCAGTACTTC
cdr3_aa: CASSRTSGTSYEQYF

d_call: TRBD1
j_call: TRBJ2-5
clone_size: -
v_call: TRBV6-5
cdr3_nt: TGTGCCAGCAGTTACTCGACAGGGTCTTTGGAAACCCAGTACTTC
cdr3_aa: CASSYSTGSLETQYF

d_call: TRBD1
j_call: TRBJ2-1
clone_size: few
v_call: TRBV10-3
cdr3_nt: TGTGCCATCAGCGCAGGGGGAGCTTCCTACAATGAGCAGTTCTTC
cdr3_aa: CAISAGGASYNEQFF

d_call: -
j_call: TRBJ2-1
clone_size: few
v_call: TRBV24-1
cdr3_nt: TGTGCCACCCTCAGGAATGAGCAGTTCTTC
cdr3_aa: CATLRNEQFF

d_call: -
j_call: TRBJ2-1
clone_size: -
v_call: TRBV28
cdr3_nt: TGTGCCAGCACTTCCCAGGGTCTGAATGAGCAGTTCTTC
cdr3_aa: CASTSQGLNEQFF

d_call: TRBD2
j_call: TRBJ2-3
clone_size: -
v_call: TRBV6-2/TRBV6-3
cdr3_nt: TGTGCCAGCAGTTACGGGACTAGCGGGACCCACACAGATACGCGGTATTTT
cdr3_aa: CASSYGTSGTHTDTRYF

d_call: -
j_call: TRBJ2-7
clone_size: many
v_call: TRBV2
cdr3_nt: TGTGCCAGCCGCGACAGGCGCTACGAGCAGTACTTC
cdr3_aa: CASRDRRYEQYF

d_call: -
j_call: TRBJ2-3
clone_size: once
v_call: TRBV12-3/TRBV12-4
cdr3_nt: TGTGCCAGCAGTGCGCGAGTGGGCGCAGATACGCAGTATTTT
cdr3_aa: CASSARVGADTQYF

d_call: TRBD2
j_call: TRBJ2-5
clone_size: many
v_call: TRBV28
cdr3_nt: TGTGCCAGCAGTCCTCCCCGACTAGCGGAGACCCAGTACTTC
cdr3_aa: CASSPPRLAETQYF

d_call: TRBD2
j_call: TRBJ2-1
clone_size: -
v_call: TRBV28
cdr3_nt: TGTGCCAGCAGTTTAAGCCCTAGCGGGAACTACAATGAGCAGTTCTTC
cdr3_aa: CASSLSPSGNYNEQFF

d_call: -
j_call: TRBJ2-3
clone_size: -
v_call: TRBV10-3
cdr3_nt: TGTGCCATCAGCTCGACTCCTACCACAGATACGCAGTATTTT
cdr3_aa: CAISSTPTTDTQYF

d_call: TRBD1
j_call: TRBJ1-2
clone_size: many
v_call: TRBV2
cdr3_nt: TGTGCCAGCAGTCAACAGGGGGTGGGTGGCTACACCTTC
cdr3_aa: CASSQQGVGGYTF

d_call: TRBD2
j_call: TRBJ2-1
clone_size: -
v_call: TRBV10-3
cdr3_nt: TGTGCCATCAGCCCTCAGGAGAGCGGGGGGGCCAATGAGCAGTTCTTC
cdr3_aa: CAISPQESGGANEQFF

d_call: TRBD2
j_call: TRBJ2-5
clone_size: many
v_call: TRBV20-1
cdr3_nt: TGCAGTGCTCTGCCTAGCGGGAGAGCAGAGACCCAGTACTTC
cdr3_aa: CSALPSGRAETQYF

d_call: -
j_call: TRBJ2-3
clone_size: many
v_call: TRBV29-1
cdr3_nt: TGCAGCGTACCCCTAGGAGATACGCAGTATTTT
cdr3_aa: CSVPLGDTQYF

d_call: -
j_call: TRBJ2-5
clone_size: many
v_call: TRBV20-1
cdr3_nt: TGCAGTGCTAGTACCGGGACCCAGTACTTC
cdr3_aa: CSASTGTQYF

d_call: TRBD2
j_call: TRBJ2-1
clone_size: many
v_call: TRBV6-2/TRBV6-3
cdr3_nt: TGTGCCAGCCGCGACCTTGTCCAGGGAGGGGTAAGGAATGAGCAGTTCTTC
cdr3_aa: CASRDLVQGGVRNEQFF

d_call: TRBD2
j_call: TRBJ2-3
clone_size: many
v_call: TRBV7-2
cdr3_nt: TGTGCCAGCAGCTTTGTAGCGGGGGGTACAGATACGCAGTATTTT
cdr3_aa: CASSFVAGGTDTQYF

d_call: -
j_call: TRBJ1-4
clone_size: many
v_call: TRBV7-2
cdr3_nt: TGTGCCAGCAGCTTATGGGCAGGGCTTGCAACTAATGAAAAACTGTTTTTT
cdr3_aa: CASSLWAGLATNEKLFF

d_call: -
j_call: TRBJ1-2
clone_size: -
v_call: TRBV6-6
cdr3_nt: TGTGCCAGCAGACCACAGGGATTGGGCCACTATGGCTACACCTTC
cdr3_aa: CASRPQGLGHYGYTF

d_call: -
j_call: TRBJ1-4
clone_size: -
v_call: TRBV7-2
cdr3_nt: TGTGCCAGCAGCCCAAATCGGCAGGGGCCAACAACTAATGAAAAACTGTTTTTT
cdr3_aa: CASSPNRQGPTTNEKLFF

d_call: -
j_call: TRBJ2-7
clone_size: -
v_call: TRBV7-2
cdr3_nt: TGTGCCAGCAGCCCCTGGCAGGGAGCCTTCTACGAGCAGTACTTC
cdr3_aa: CASSPWQGAFYEQYF

d_call: -
j_call: TRBJ1-6
clone_size: -
v_call: TRBV3-1
cdr3_nt: TGTGCCAGCAGCCAAGAGGCGGGAGTTACCAATTCACCCCTCCACTTT
cdr3_aa: CASSQEAGVTNSPLHF

d_call: TRBD2
j_call: TRBJ2-2
clone_size: few
v_call: TRBV5-1
cdr3_nt: TGCGCCAGCAGCTTGTCTAGCGGGGGTACCGGGGAGCTGTTTTTT
cdr3_aa: CASSLSSGGTGELFF

d_call: -
j_call: TRBJ2-7
clone_size: -
v_call: TRBV20-1
cdr3_nt: TGCAGTGCTAGAGATTCCGTCCAGGGGTTTATCGAGCAGTACTTC
cdr3_aa: CSARDSVQGFIEQYF

d_call: -
j_call: TRBJ2-5
clone_size: many
v_call: TRBV5-1
cdr3_nt: TGCGCCAGCAGCTCGGGACACATGGGAGAGACCCAGTACTTC
cdr3_aa: CASSSGHMGETQYF

d_call: -
j_call: TRBJ1-2
clone_size: few
v_call: TRBV3-1
cdr3_nt: TGTGCCAGCAGCCGAGGAAGTTGGCGCTACACCTTC
cdr3_aa: CASSRGSWRYTF

d_call: -
j_call: TRBJ2-1
clone_size: many
v_call: TRBV7-2
cdr3_nt: TGTGCCAGCAGCTTTCCGGGGGCCAATGAGCAGTTCTTC
cdr3_aa: CASSFPGANEQFF

d_call: -
j_call: TRBJ2-5
clone_size: -
v_call: TRBV29-1
cdr3_nt: TGCAGCGTCGTAGGCGGGATCCAAGAGACCCAGTACTTC
cdr3_aa: CSVVGGIQETQYF

d_call: -
j_call: TRBJ1-1
clone_size: -
v_call: TRBV6-6
cdr3_nt: TGTGCCAGCACCTCCGGGACATATAACACTGAAGCTTTCTTT
cdr3_aa: CASTSGTYNTEAFF

d_call: TRBD1
j_call: TRBJ2-1
clone_size: few
v_call: TRBV12-3/TRBV12-4
cdr3_nt: TGTGCCAGCAGTTTCACCGGGACAGGGACAAGTGAGCAGTTCTTC
cdr3_aa: CASSFTGTGTSEQFF

d_call: -
j_call: TRBJ1-5
clone_size: -
v_call: TRBV12-3/TRBV12-4
cdr3_nt: TGTGCCATCGGGACGCAGAATAATCAGCCCCAGCATTTT
cdr3_aa: CAIGTQNNQPQHF

d_call: TRBD2
j_call: TRBJ2-7
clone_size: -
v_call: TRBV20-1
cdr3_nt: TGCAGTGCCAGCGGGAGGATTTACGAGCAGTACTTC
cdr3_aa: CSASGRIYEQYF

d_call: TRBD2
j_call: TRBJ2-3
clone_size: -
v_call: TRBV7-2
cdr3_nt: TGTGCCAGCAGCCCGGCCTGGCGGGGGTTGACAGATACGCAGTATTTT
cdr3_aa: CASSPAWRGLTDTQYF

d_call: -
j_call: TRBJ2-7
clone_size: -
v_call: TRBV2
cdr3_nt: TGTGCCGGAAGGGGGCTAGCGGATACCTACGAGCAGTACTTC
cdr3_aa: CAGRGLADTYEQYF

d_call: -
j_call: TRBJ2-2
clone_size: many
v_call: TRBV5-1
cdr3_nt: TGCGCCAGCAGCTTGGCCCCGAACACCGGGGAGCTGTTTTTT
cdr3_aa: CASSLAPNTGELFF

d_call: -
j_call: TRBJ2-3
clone_size: -
v_call: TRBV11-2
cdr3_nt: TGTGCCAGCAGCTTAGCGATCCTGGATACGCAGTATTTT
cdr3_aa: CASSLAILDTQYF

d_call: -
j_call: TRBJ2-7
clone_size: once
v_call: TRBV4-3
cdr3_nt: TGCGCCAGCAGCCAAGGAGGTGGGAGCGTCTACGAGCAGTACTTC
cdr3_aa: CASSQGGGSVYEQYF

d_call: TRBD2
j_call: TRBJ2-3
clone_size: -
v_call: TRBV11-3
cdr3_nt: TGTGCCAGCAGCTTAGGAGGGGACTACTCAGATACGCAGTATTTT
cdr3_aa: CASSLGGDYSDTQYF

d_call: TRBD2
j_call: TRBJ2-1
clone_size: -
v_call: TRBV28
cdr3_nt: TGTGCCACCATCGGGACTAGCGGCTACAATGAGCAGTTCTTC
cdr3_aa: CATIGTSGYNEQFF

d_call: -
j_call: TRBJ2-1
clone_size: -
v_call: TRBV27
cdr3_nt: TGTGCCAGCCGAACCCTACAAGATTACAATGAGCAGTTCTTC
cdr3_aa: CASRTLQDYNEQFF

d_call: TRBD2
j_call: TRBJ2-3
clone_size: -
v_call: TRBV3-1
cdr3_nt: TGTGCCAGCAGCCGGGTGGCGGCTAGCGGGATGGGAGATACGCAGTATTTT
cdr3_aa: CASSRVAASGMGDTQYF

d_call: TRBD2
j_call: TRBJ2-7
clone_size: -
v_call: TRBV20-1
cdr3_nt: TGCAGTGCTAGGGGCGCCCTTAGCGGGGGGGGAGAGCAGTACTTC
cdr3_aa: CSARGALSGGGEQYF

d_call: TRBD2
j_call: TRBJ2-1
clone_size: -
v_call: TRBV2
cdr3_nt: TGTGCCAGCATCGGACTAGCGGCGTACAATGAGCAGTTCTTC
cdr3_aa: CASIGLAAYNEQFF